The 8 T cell receptor beta chains in this list originate from one sample, sequenced in a study of shared clonotypes between healthy human individuals. Here immunoSEQ multiplex PCR was the method, and the copy in TCRdb shows in-frame clones only, minus some. In the table there are around 2,000,000 clones, approximately 94% of which are singletons. The naive CD8 population came from CD45RO-negative cells selected for CCR7, without terminally differentiated effector memory CD45RA+ cells. What was sequenced was naive CD8+ T cells from PBMCs. Receptors originate from a man in his late teens or twenties in good health. Some clones in this sample may be carry-over from other donors' samples.

V gene TRBV5-1 combines with J gene TRBJ2-5; tentative D call: TRBD2 (6 bases). The J call could be wrong; TRBJ2-7 is a better fit for the DNA end. The germline CDR1 and CDR2 sequences are SGHRS and YFSETQ. This CDR3 comprises 16 residues. The CDR3 region has the DNA TGCGCCAGCAGCTGGGGTGGGAGGAGCGGCGGCTACGAGCAGTACTTC. Protein product: CASSWGGRSGGYEQYF.

Notes on this clone: Other DNA sequences from this sample encode an identical CDR3 as well. The chain uses TRBV7-9 and TRBJ2-7; D uncertain. The V end was cut by 3 bases, the J end by 1 base, with 4 bases between. Germline lookup yields CDR1 SEHNR and CDR2 FQNEAQ (reference sequence). This CDR3 is 12 amino acids long. CDR3 protein: CASSFGSYEQYF. CDR3 nucleotide sequence: TGTGCCAGCAGCTTTGGATCCTACGAGCAGTACTTC.

Details on this clone: Within the sample, other DNA sequences also encode this same CDR3. The rearrangement joins TRBV7-9 to TRBJ2-3; TRBD1 is a possible D gene (6 bases). The CDR3 totals 12 residues. The V gene's germline CDR1 is SEHNR and CDR2 FQNEAQ (reference sequence). V was trimmed by 3 bases and J by 6 bases, leaving 7 bases between them. The CDR3 DNA reads TGTGCCAGCAGCTTGGGGGCCGATACGCAGTATTTT. Translation: CASSLGADTQYF.

On this clone: Other DNA sequences of this sample code for an identical CDR3. The rearrangement joins TRBV19 to TRBJ2-7; 9 nucleotides agree with TRBD1. The CDR3 contains 14 residues. Germline V gives CDR1 LNHDA, CDR2 SQIVND (reference sequence). V shed 6 bases, J shed 2 bases, and the junction held 5 bases outside the gene matches. CDR3 sequence reads: CASSPGQGPYEQYF. In nucleotides, the CDR3 is TGTGCCAGTAGCCCGGGACAGGGCCCCTACGAGCAGTACTTC.

The chain carries TRBV7-9 and TRBJ1-5, with a tentative D call TRBD1 (5 bases). V lost 2 bases and J lost 3, with 8 bases in between. From germline, CDR1 is SEHNR and CDR2 FQNEAQ (reference sequence). The CDR3 totals 14 residues. The CDR3 is CASSLRQYNQPQHF. CDR3 sequence (DNA): TGTGCCAGCAGCTTACGACAGTACAATCAGCCCCAGCATTTT.

The gene calls are TRBV18 and TRBJ1-4; D gene unclear. The CDR3 is 13 amino acids. CDR1 is KGHSH, CDR2 LQKENI, per germline. Trimming took off 3 bases at V and 5 bases at J, with 7 bases between the two ends. This chain's CDR3 is CASSPGGNEKLFF. As DNA, the CDR3 is TGTGCCAGCTCACCGGGAGGGAATGAAAAACTGTTTTTT.

The V gene is TRBV7-8, the J gene TRBJ1-4; D remains unclear. The CDR3 spans 15 residues. The V end was cut by 5 bases, the J end by 4 bases, with 14 bases between. Germline CDR1 is SGHVS and CDR2 is FQNEAQ. The CDR3 here is CASSAGSGFNEKLFF. The CDR3 DNA reads TGTGCCAGCAGCGCGGGTTCGGGGTTTAATGAAAAACTGTTTTTT.

CDR3: CASSLKIGAPYEQYF. In DNA, the CDR3 is TGTGCCAGCAGCTTGAAGATAGGAGCTCCCTACGAGCAGTACTTC. This chain joins TRBV7-8 and TRBJ2-7; unclear D gene. Germline V gene sequence: CDR1 SGHVS, CDR2 FQNEAQ. The V and J ends lost 3 bases and 2 bases respectively, with 14 bases between them. The CDR3 extends over 15 amino acids.